Shown below are 22 T cell receptor beta chains from a single sample sequenced in a study of beta chain features in type 1 diabetes. Reverse transcription of all isolated RNA meant that expressed TCRB transcripts were sequenced. The method was immunoSEQ multiplex PCR; TCRdb's version includes in-frame clones alone and lacks a portion of them. The sample holds around 500,000 clones, more than 9.5% seen once. Material: naive CD4+ T cells from blood. The source of these receptors is a woman aged 18-29 years in good health.

In this sample, this clone turned up a few times. The identical CDR3 is also encoded by other nucleotide sequences in the sample. This sequence joins TRBV5-1 and TRBJ2-1; a possible D gene is TRBD1 (5 bases). From germline, CDR1 is SGHRS and CDR2 YFSETQ. This CDR3 contains 12 residues. V was clipped by 0 bases and J by 7 bases, with 5 bases between them. CDR3 DNA: TGCGCCAGCAGCTTGGCAGGGAATGAGCAGTTCTTC. Translated: CASSLAGNEQFF.

This clone has just a few counts. V gene TRBV11-2 combines with J gene TRBJ2-3; D gene ambiguous. The V end lost 0 bases, the J end lost 2 bases, and 9 bases lay between the germline ends. Looked up from germline, CDR1 is SGHAT and CDR2 is FQNNGV. The CDR3 length is 15 residues. The CDR3 sequence is CASSLDLAFTDTQYF. In nucleotides, the CDR3 is TGTGCCAGCAGCTTAGATCTGGCGTTCACAGATACGCAGTATTTT. Drawing the rest from reference TRBV11-2 and TRBJ2-3, the complete variable domain is EAGVAQSPRYKIIEKRQSVAFWCNPISGHATLYWYQQILGQGPKLLIQFQNNGVVDDSQLPKDRFSAERLKGVDSTLKIQPAKLEDSAVYLCASSLDLAFTDTQYFGPGTRLTVL.

This clone was picked up a small number of times. This chain joins TRBV4-1 and TRBJ2-1; 7 positions match TRBD2. The germline V gene encodes CDR1 MGHRA and CDR2 YSYEKL. This CDR3 is built from 19 residues. The J segment lost 5 bases and the V segment lost 0 bases, leaving 16 bases of the junction unmatched. In nucleotides, the CDR3 is TGCGCCAGCAGCCAAGAAGATGGTTGGGGGAGGGCCTCGGACAATGAGCAGTTCTTC. This gives the protein CASSQEDGWGRASDNEQFF.

The V and J genes are TRBV5-1 and TRBJ2-6; unclear D gene. V lost 4 bases to trimming and J lost 0 bases, with 20 bases between them. The CDR3 has 19 residues. Germline V lookup: CDR1 SGHRS, CDR2 YFSETQ. CDR3 sequence reads: CASSGLKAIQTSGANVLTF. In DNA, the CDR3 is TGCGCCAGCAGCGGATTGAAGGCGATTCAAACCTCTGGGGCCAACGTCCTGACTTTC.

This clone occurred a few times. The V gene is TRBV7-9, the J gene TRBJ1-2; D ambiguous. V was shortened by 0 bases and J by 7 bases, with 6 bases between the two germline ends. The germline V gene encodes CDR1 SEHNR and CDR2 FQNEAQ (reference sequence). CDR3 size: 12 residues. CDR3 region: CASSLAAGGYTF. Here the CDR3 DNA reads TGTGCCAGCAGCTTAGCGGCGGGTGGCTACACCTTC.

Only a few counts were recorded for this clone. The genes are TRBV27 and TRBJ2-7; 7 positions agree with TRBD1. The germline CDR1 and CDR2 sequences are MNHEY and SMNVEV (reference sequence). The length of the CDR3 is 16 residues. The J segment lost 3 bases and the V segment lost 6 bases, leaving 14 bases of the junction unmatched. Here the CDR3 DNA reads TGTGCCAGCAGCAGTGCGCCGGGACAGCGAGTCTACGAGCAGTACTTC. It translates to CASSSAPGQRVYEQYF.

This clone has only a few counts. The chain uses TRBV19 and TRBJ2-7; a weak D match, TRBD1 (6 bases). V was pared by 5 bases and J by 2 bases, with 10 bases between. In germline, CDR1 is LNHDA, CDR2 SQIVND (reference sequence). The CDR3 is made up of 13 amino acids. CDR3 sequence (DNA): TGTGCCAGTAGTGGCAACAGGGCCTACGAGCAGTACTTC. Translating gives CASSGNRAYEQYF.

The J gene is TRBJ2-2, the V gene TRBV5-1; 11 bases are shared with TRBD2. V was clipped by 1 base and J by 6 bases; unmatched bases: 2. CDR1 SGHRS and CDR2 YFSETQ come from the germline V gene. The CDR3 runs 15 residues. This CDR3 reads CASSLLAGGAGELFF. In DNA form, the CDR3 reads TGCGCCAGCAGCTTGCTAGCGGGAGGAGCCGGGGAGCTGTTTTTT.

V usage is TRBV7-2 and J usage is TRBJ2-3, with 12 nucleotides matching TRBD2. From germline, CDR1 is SGHTA and CDR2 FQGNSA. V lost 4 bases, J lost 5 bases, and 4 bases stayed unmatched. This CDR3 contains 15 residues. The CDR3 bases are TGTGCCAGCAGCTGGACTAGCGGGGTTTTAGATACGCAGTATTTT. Amino acids: CASSWTSGVLDTQYF.

The chain employs TRBV9 and TRBJ2-1, with a weak D call TRBD2 (6 bases). Trimming stripped 3 bases from V and 4 bases from J, with 17 bases between. The germline V gene has CDR1 SGDLS and CDR2 YYNGEE. This CDR3 has 16 amino acids. The CDR3 DNA is TGTGCCAGCAGCGGAAAAGCCGGGACTTCGTACAATGAGCAGTTCTTC. Amino acids: CASSGKAGTSYNEQFF.

This clone was recorded a few times. The chain couples TRBV5-1 to TRBJ2-1; D is perhaps TRBD1 (5 bases). V lost 4 bases and J lost 2, with 10 bases in between. Germline loops: CDR1 SGHRS, CDR2 YFSETQ. The CDR3 extends over 14 amino acids. The CDR3 bases are TGCGCCAGCAGCATAGAAGGGGCCTACAATGAGCAGTTCTTC. It is translated as CASSIEGAYNEQFF.

This clone was detected only a few times. This chain connects TRBV7-3 to TRBJ2-1; D is undetermined. CDR1 is SGHTA, CDR2 FQGTGA, per germline. This CDR3 has 13 residues. V was shortened by 7 bases and J by 10 bases, with 17 bases between the two germline ends. Here the CDR3 DNA reads TGTGCCAGCACCAAAGCGACATTTCGGGAGCAGTTCTTC. Translation gives CASTKATFREQFF.

The table lists this clone with a few counts. This sequence joins TRBV4-1 and TRBJ2-1; D uncertain. The V end was cut by 2 bases, the J end by 8 bases, with 16 bases between. CDR1 and CDR2 (germline): MGHRA, YSYEKL. The CDR3 runs 15 residues. CDR3: CASSQLVPKGHEQFF. CDR3 sequence (DNA): TGCGCCAGCAGCCAATTGGTCCCAAAGGGCCATGAGCAGTTCTTC.

The J gene is TRBJ2-1, the V gene TRBV11-1, with D unclear. The CDR3 is 13 residues long. From germline, CDR1 is SGHAT and CDR2 FQDESV (reference sequence). With 6 bases removed from V and 4 bases from J, the gap between germline ends came to 10 bases. The CDR3 DNA reads as TGTGCCAGCAGTCTGGCCCGATACAATGAGCAGTTCTTC. It is translated as CASSLARYNEQFF.

The rearrangement links TRBV2 to TRBJ2-1; TRBD1 might be the D (6 bases). This CDR3 comprises 12 residues. Germline V gene lookup returns CDR1 SNHLY and CDR2 FYNNEI. Trimming shortened V by 8 bases and J by 5 bases, and 10 bases separated the two germline ends. The chain's CDR3 is CASDRWNNEQFF. The CDR3 bases are TGTGCCAGCGACAGGTGGAACAATGAGCAGTTCTTC.

The rearrangement uses TRBV29-1 and TRBJ1-1; tentative D call: TRBD1 (5 bases). The V gene's germline CDR1 is SQVTM and CDR2 ANQGSEA. This CDR3 has 13 amino acids. Trimming stripped 4 bases from V and 1 base from J, with 10 bases between. The CDR3 nucleotides read TGCAGCGTTGTCGTCCAGGGGAACACTGAAGCTTTCTTT. Protein: CSVVVQGNTEAFF.

This clone was counted between two and nine times. The V gene is TRBV7-3, the J gene TRBJ2-3, with TRBD2 matching 11 bases. V was pared by 4 bases and J by 4 bases, with 4 bases of the junction left unmatched. The CDR3 sequence is 15 residues long. CDR1 is SGHTA and CDR2 is FQGTGA in the germline V gene. In DNA form, the CDR3 reads TGTGCCAGCAGCTCATTAGCGGGGGGGCCAGATACGCAGTATTTT. Protein product: CASSSLAGGPDTQYF.

This clone was detected a few times. The gene calls are TRBV7-2 and TRBJ1-1; a possible D gene is TRBD1 (5 bases). This CDR3 is 14 amino acids long. Deletions cut 2 bases from V and 1 base from J, with 8 bases between. From germline, CDR1 is SGHTA and CDR2 FQGNSA. The CDR3 region is CASSLQGQNTEAFF. As DNA, the CDR3 is TGTGCCAGCAGCTTACAAGGACAGAACACTGAAGCTTTCTTT.

This clone showed up just a few times. The rearrangement uses TRBV2 and TRBJ2-3; D gene ambiguous. This CDR3 is 13 amino acids long. Germline CDR1 SNHLY, CDR2 FYNNEI. V shed 7 bases and J shed 2 bases, with 10 bases lying between them. The DNA of the CDR3 is TGTGCCAGCATGTCGGAGCTCACAGATACGCAGTATTTT. Protein product: CASMSELTDTQYF.

The chain couples TRBV2 to TRBJ2-7, with D perhaps TRBD1 (5 bases). CDR1 is SNHLY and CDR2 is FYNNEI in the germline V gene. V dropped 3 bases and J dropped 7 bases, with 10 bases sitting between them. CDR3 size: 12 residues. The CDR3 reads CASSDPRTEQYF. The CDR3 DNA reads as TGTGCCAGCAGTGATCCCCGGACAGAGCAGTACTTC.

The V gene is TRBV11-3, the J gene TRBJ2-7; TRBD2 agrees at 8 bases. The CDR3 has 14 amino acids. Germline V gene lookup returns CDR1 SGHNT and CDR2 YENEEA. The trim removed 6 bases at V and 7 bases at J, leaving 11 bases unmatched. CDR3 residues: CASSGVAGTREQYF. CDR3 coding DNA: TGTGCCAGCAGTGGAGTAGCGGGGACCAGGGAGCAGTACTTC.

This clone was counted many times. This chain joins TRBV29-1 and TRBJ2-1, with a weak D call TRBD1 (5 bases). The CDR3 is 12 residues long. Germline assignment: CDR1 SQVTM and CDR2 ANQGSEA. V shed 8 bases and J shed 10 bases, with 18 bases lying between them. The DNA for the CDR3 is TGCAGCCTCGGCAGGGTGGGTCCAGAGCAGTTCTTC. Encoded protein: CSLGRVGPEQFF.